Listed below are T cell receptor beta chains from one sample, sequenced in a study of blood T cells in healthy people across ages. TCRdb re-called the 5' RACE reads through MiXCR, storing one row per CDR3 protein. The sample yields about 1,000,000 distinct CDR3 sequences, 40% to 50% seen once. Sequencing used blood. The receptor set was obtained from a woman in her sixties or seventies in good health. Each CDR3 is given with its conserved first and last residue. The order of the fields is clone size, J gene, V gene, CDR3 protein. Part of the rows lack a size; the others show once, few, many or a class for expanded clones.

NA | TRBJ2-4 | TRBV24-1 | CATSEWGAGKNIQYF
few | TRBJ2-3 | TRBV11-2 | CASSFLAGLTDTQYF
NA | TRBJ2-1 | TRBV15 | CATSGRGALLNEQFF
NA | TRBJ2-2 | TRBV10-2 | CASSEVPSGNTGELFF
NA | TRBJ1-2 | TRBV30 | CALNEDYGYTF
few | TRBJ2-3 | TRBV12-3/TRBV12-4 | CASSLRGKGDTQYF
NA | NA | TRBV28 | CASSIGGKYEQYF
many | TRBJ2-7 | TRBV4-2 | CASSQGTGTYEQYF
NA | TRBJ2-3 | TRBV6-5 | CASSYSGGLAADTQYF
NA | TRBJ2-3 | TRBV28 | CASSPGTGRGTDTQYF
many | TRBJ1-1 | TRBV4-2 | CASSQEQDPSFWNTEAFF
NA | TRBJ1-4 | TRBV6-1 | CASSEGRSTNEKLFF
NA | TRBJ2-6 | TRBV7-8 | CASSLELANSGANVLTF
NA | TRBJ2-5 | TRBV3-1 | CASSLRNGEQYF
many | TRBJ1-1 | TRBV10-3 | CAISEVGGNTEAFF
few | TRBJ1-2 | TRBV12-3/TRBV12-4 | CASSLRAGDGYTF
NA | TRBJ2-7 | TRBV20-1 | CSASQVTGGPGKQYF
NA | TRBJ2-1 | TRBV3-1 | CASSQAKAGALRYNEQFF
NA | TRBJ2-1 | TRBV9 | CASSVTWTSGSRFRNEQFF
few | TRBJ2-1 | TRBV11-2 | CASSLNRAGYNEQFF
NA | TRBJ2-1 | TRBV10-3 | CASNQREGYNEQFF
NA | NA | TRBV12-3/TRBV12-4 | CASKKTGTGVHEQYF
few | TRBJ1-1 | TRBV27 | CASSLSANTEAFF
few | TRBJ2-7 | TRBV7-9 | CASSLVGRGYEQYF